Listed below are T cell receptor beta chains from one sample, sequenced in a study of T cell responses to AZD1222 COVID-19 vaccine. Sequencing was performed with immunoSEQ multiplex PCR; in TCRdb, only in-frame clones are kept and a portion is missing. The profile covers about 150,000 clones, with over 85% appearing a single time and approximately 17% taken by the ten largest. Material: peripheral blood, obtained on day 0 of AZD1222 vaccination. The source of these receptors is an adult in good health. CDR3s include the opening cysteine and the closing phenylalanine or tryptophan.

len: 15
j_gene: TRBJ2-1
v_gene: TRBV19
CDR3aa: CASSMRGGAYNEQFF

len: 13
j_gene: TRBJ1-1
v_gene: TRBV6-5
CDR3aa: CASSPRRTSEAFF

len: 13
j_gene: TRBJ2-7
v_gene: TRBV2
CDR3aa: CASIEPSTYEQYF

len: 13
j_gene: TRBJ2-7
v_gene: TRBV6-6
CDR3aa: CASSYALGYEQYF

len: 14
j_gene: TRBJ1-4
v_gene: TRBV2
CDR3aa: CASMPGRDNEKLFF

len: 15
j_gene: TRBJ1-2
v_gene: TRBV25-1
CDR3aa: CASSGRGSKGYGYTF

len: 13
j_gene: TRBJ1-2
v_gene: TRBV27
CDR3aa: CASSLSSQGGYTF

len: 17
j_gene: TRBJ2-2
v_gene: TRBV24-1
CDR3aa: CATSDPHGGPSTGELFF

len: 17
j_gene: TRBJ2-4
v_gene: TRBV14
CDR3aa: CASSQTYDGGRPNIQYF

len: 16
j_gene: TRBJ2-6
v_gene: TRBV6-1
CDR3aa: CASSAVRTSGANVLTF

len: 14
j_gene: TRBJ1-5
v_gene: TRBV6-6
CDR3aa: CASSLGTGNQPQHF

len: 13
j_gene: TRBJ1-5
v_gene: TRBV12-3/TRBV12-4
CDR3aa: CASSPQGQQPQHF

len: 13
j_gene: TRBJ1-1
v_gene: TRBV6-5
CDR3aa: CASSYGGTTEAFF

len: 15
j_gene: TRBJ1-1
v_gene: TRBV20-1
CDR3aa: CSASGGWSLNTEAFF

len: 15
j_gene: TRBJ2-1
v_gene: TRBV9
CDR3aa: CASSASRTRNNEQFF

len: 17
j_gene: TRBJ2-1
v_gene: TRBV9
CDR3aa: CASSAPLGQGILNEQFF

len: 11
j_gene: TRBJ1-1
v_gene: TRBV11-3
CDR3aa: CASSLKTEAFF

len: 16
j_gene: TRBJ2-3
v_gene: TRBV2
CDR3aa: CASSEALGLGADTQYF

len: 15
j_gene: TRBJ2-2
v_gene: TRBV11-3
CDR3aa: CASSVTSGSSGELFF

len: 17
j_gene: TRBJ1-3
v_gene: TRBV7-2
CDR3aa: CASSLSSVRTAGNTIYF

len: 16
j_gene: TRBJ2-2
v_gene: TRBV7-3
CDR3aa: CASSLGSLGDTGELFF

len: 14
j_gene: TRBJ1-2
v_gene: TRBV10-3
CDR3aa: CAIRVGRREGGYTF

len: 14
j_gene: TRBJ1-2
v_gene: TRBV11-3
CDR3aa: CASSPQGAGDGYTF

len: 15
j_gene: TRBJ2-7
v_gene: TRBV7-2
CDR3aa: CASRSGPVGSYEQYF

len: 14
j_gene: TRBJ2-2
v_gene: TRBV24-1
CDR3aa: CATSSQLNTGELFF

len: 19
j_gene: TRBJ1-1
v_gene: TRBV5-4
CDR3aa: CASSSPRGGQGPMNTEAFF

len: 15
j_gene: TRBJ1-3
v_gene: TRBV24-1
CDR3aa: CATSAKRGPGNTIYF

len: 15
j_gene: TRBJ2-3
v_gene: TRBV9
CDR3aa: CASSVAVALTDTQYF

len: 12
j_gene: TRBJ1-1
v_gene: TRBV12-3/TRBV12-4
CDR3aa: CASRGLNTEAFF

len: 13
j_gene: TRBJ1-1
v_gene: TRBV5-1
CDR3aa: CASHPDPLKEAFF

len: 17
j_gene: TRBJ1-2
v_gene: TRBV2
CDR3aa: CASSEASGLSPNYGYTF

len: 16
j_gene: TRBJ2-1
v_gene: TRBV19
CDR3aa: CASSTWTGAVRNEQFF

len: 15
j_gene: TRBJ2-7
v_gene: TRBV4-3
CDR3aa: CASSQNRGKLWEQYF

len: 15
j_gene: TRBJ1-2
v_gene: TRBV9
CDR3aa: CASSPSGGGNYGYTF

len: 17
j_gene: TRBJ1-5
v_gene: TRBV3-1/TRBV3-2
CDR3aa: CASSHSLDRGLNQPQHF

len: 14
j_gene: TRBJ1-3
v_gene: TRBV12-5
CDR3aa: CASGLDGQENTIYF

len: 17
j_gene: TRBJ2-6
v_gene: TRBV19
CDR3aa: CASTAEPTVTGANVLTF

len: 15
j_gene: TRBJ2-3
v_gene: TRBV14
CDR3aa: CASSQEGGARDTQYF

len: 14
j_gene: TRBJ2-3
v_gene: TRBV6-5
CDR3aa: CASSRRDSTDTQYF

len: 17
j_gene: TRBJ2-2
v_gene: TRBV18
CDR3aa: CASSPRPPTVGTGELFF

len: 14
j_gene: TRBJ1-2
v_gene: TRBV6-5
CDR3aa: CASTKGSTIYGYTF

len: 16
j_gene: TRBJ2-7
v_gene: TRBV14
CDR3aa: CASSQYRLAASYEQYF

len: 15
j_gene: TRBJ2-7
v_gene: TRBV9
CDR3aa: CASSGTDSSSYEQYF

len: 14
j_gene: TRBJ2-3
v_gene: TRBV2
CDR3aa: CASTSGPDTDTQYF

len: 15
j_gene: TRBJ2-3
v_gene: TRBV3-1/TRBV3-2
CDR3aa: CASSQAGAGGDTQYF

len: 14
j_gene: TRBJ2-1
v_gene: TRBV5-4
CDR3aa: CASSLGRFNNEQFF